This T cell receptor (beta chain) was recorded in a study of blood T cell repertoires in COVID-19 (dated by TCRdb to 2020 to 2022). For the wider study: Samples from collaborators originated in the United States, Italy and Spain and spanned both the acute and convalescent phases of COVID-19. The prospective study material was composed of cDNA or gDNA derived from T cells, B-cell-depleted T cells, or PBMCs. Subjects who had been exposed to COVID-19, were actively infected with it, or had recovered from it provided the deeply sampled blood TCRbeta repertoires that made up the dataset. The repertoires were released in a freely available public database intended as a resource for research on the immune response to SARS-CoV-2. The samples were drawn from the first 160 participants of the ongoing ImmuneRACE study and from 950 to 1,500 subjects provided by 6 global collaborators. Sample metadata almost always included a de-identified subject ID, COVID-19 status, age in years and sex. Where HLA class I and class II types were available, the types were taken from metadata supplied by the sample provider, not from assay-based typing.

V drops 6 bases and J drops 8 bases, leaving 14 bases in between. The germline V gene encodes CDR1 MNHNS and CDR2 SASEGT. Its CDR3 holds 14 amino acids, cysteine through phenylalanine. CDR3 DNA is the only sequence kept; it has 42 bases, read in frame from the first base. The immunoSEQ Assay, a bias-controlled multiplex PCR, was used to amplify TCRbeta CDR3 regions from genomic DNA. In the paper's pipeline: Nucleated cell counts per sample were estimated from amplification of reference gene primers within the assay. To quantify the absolute abundance of each unique TCRbeta CDR3 rearrangement, sequence reads were collapsed and filtered. For each sample, productive Simpson clonality was calculated as the square root of Simpson's diversity index over productive rearrangements. Entries here come from immuneACCESS through TCRdb and include only in-frame sequences with V and J called. Some clones fail to appear in such tables; in the studies checked, an unresolved V gene covers under half of the shortfall, and the cause of the remainder is unknown. That table supplies the V and J calls and clone size; D and trimming were determined from the DNA. The table for this sample lists around 310,000 clones; about 89% of them were counted only once. The biggest ten clones account for roughly a tenth of the sample.

As regards this clone: No cognate antigen has been identified for it. No qualities accompany the bases; no much larger clone lies one base away.

Participants in the prospective study were enrolled through a virtual design, were aged roughly 18 to 100 years, and lived in 24 United States geographic areas. Cohort assignment in the prospective study relied on participant-reported clinical history from a screening survey and a study questionnaire. Recovered participants in ImmuneRACE Cohort 3 were defined by two consecutive negative NP/OP PCR tests, clearance by a healthcare professional, or resolution of symptoms. Each participant in the prospective study had whole blood, serum and a nasopharyngeal or oropharyngeal swab collected by mobile phlebotomists. Additional blood draws and questionnaires over a roughly two-month period could optionally be provided by prospective study participants. Before DNA extraction, blood samples from the prospective study were shipped at room temperature or frozen. Here is what the overall study found, with its caveats: How much clinical and demographic metadata was included differed by source and by participant, and the metadata was provided uncurated.

Sequencing was done on a sample of PBMCs or T cells enriched from blood (not recorded which). In this chain, TRBV6-1 is recombined with TRBJ1-6; the D segment cannot be called with confidence. The sequence was collected from a woman aged 40 to 50 who had recovered from COVID-19. The CDR3 protein sequence reads: CASRPRVMDSPLHF. The sequenced DNA: TGTGCCAGCAGACCGAGGGTGATGGATTCACCCCTCCACTTT.